The 29 T cell receptor beta chains in this list originate from one sample, sequenced in a study of post-analysis software for immune sequencing data. These receptors have no identified antigens. Study-wide findings and caveats: Four to six TRBV segments were significantly more frequent in patients than in controls. TRBV5-6, TRBV5-1 and TRBV20-1 were among these segments.

Unique-molecular-identifier-tagged TCR beta cDNA libraries were used. TCRdb re-analysed the PCR reads in MiXCR, keeping a single row per CDR3 protein. This sample has approximately 440,000 distinct CDR3 sequences; nearly 45% occur once, and the top ten carry about 12%. Source material: blood. These receptors all stem from a girl aged 10-17 years with multiple sclerosis.

The chain couples TRBV20-1 to TRBJ2-1, with D unresolved. The ends were cut back, 0 bases at V and 8 bases at J, with 17 bases in the middle. This CDR3 is 15 amino acids long. CDR1 is DFQATT and CDR2 is SNEGSKA in the germline V gene (reference sequence). CDR3 sequence reads: CSARDPRPSRDEQFF. In DNA, the CDR3 is TGCAGTGCTAGAGATCCCCGCCCCTCACGGGATGAGCAGTTCTTC.

This clonotype was counted between two and nine times. The V call is TRBV18, the J call TRBJ2-5; TRBD2 aligns across 11 bases. The J call may be faulty, since TRBJ2-7 better matches the DNA end. The CDR3 consists of 15 residues. Per the germline V gene, CDR1 is KGHSH and CDR2 is LQKENI. CDR3 nucleotides: TGTGCCAGCTCACCACCGGGACTAGCGGAATACGAGCAGTACTTC. Translation: CASSPPGLAEYEQYF.

The chain recombines TRBV29-1 with TRBJ1-2; 8 nucleotides align to TRBD1. The CDR3 is 12 amino acids. Trimming took 0 bases from V and 6 from J; bases not matched to a gene: 0. The germline gives CDR1 SQVTM, CDR2 ANQGSEA. The CDR3 bases are TGCAGCGTTGAAGACAGGGGGCATGGCTACACCTTC. Translation gives CSVEDRGHGYTF.

A few counts support this clonotype. The CDR3 DNA follows: TGTGCCATCAGTGAGATGGAGACCCAGTACTTC. Its protein is CAISEMETQYF. The V gene is TRBV10-3, the J gene TRBJ2-5; no clear D. The CDR3 has 11 residues. CDR1 is ENHRY, CDR2 SYGVKD, per germline. Trimming shortened V by 2 bases and J by 5 bases, and 3 bases separated the two germline ends.

This chain joins TRBV5-1 and TRBJ1-4, with no clear D. V was trimmed by 0 bases and J by 6 bases, leaving 18 bases between them. Germline loops: CDR1 SGHRS, CDR2 YFSETQ. This CDR3 is 17 amino acids long. CDR3 DNA: TGCGCCAGCAGCTTGGCTCCAGACTCCTACGGGGATGAAAAACTGTTTTTT. Translation: CASSLAPDSYGDEKLFF.

The chain recombines TRBV5-1 with TRBJ2-3; D remains ambiguous. The CDR3 runs to 12 residues. Germline V lookup: CDR1 SGHRS, CDR2 YFSETQ. The V end was cut by 1 base, the J end by 5 bases, with 5 bases between. DNA for the CDR3: TGCGCCAGCAGCTTGCAAAGAGATACGCAGTATTTT. Residues: CASSLQRDTQYF.

The chain joins TRBV4-1 to TRBJ2-7; TRBD2 agrees at 7 bases. Trimming removed 0 bases from V and 3 bases from J; junction bases left unmatched: 8. The CDR3 loop spans 16 amino acids. Germline V gene lookup returns CDR1 MGHRA and CDR2 YSYEKL. In nucleotides, the CDR3 is TGCGCCAGCAGCCAAGATGGGGCGGGAGCTGTCTACGAGCAGTACTTC. Translating it yields CASSQDGAGAVYEQYF.

The rearrangement joins TRBV5-4 to TRBJ2-3; 11 bases are shared with TRBD2. The ends lost 4 bases at V and 4 bases at J; junction bases unmatched: 14. The CDR3 spans 18 residues. Germline V gene lookup returns CDR1 SGHNT and CDR2 YYREEE (reference sequence). CDR3 region: CASSPGPLAGGDADTQYF. The CDR3 bases are TGTGCCAGCAGCCCCGGCCCCCTAGCGGGAGGCGATGCAGATACGCAGTATTTT.

The chain couples TRBV29-1 to TRBJ1-2, with 9 bases lining up with TRBD1. The germline V gene has CDR1 SQVTM and CDR2 ANQGSEA. This CDR3 region has 12 residues. Losses at the gene ends were 6 bases for V and 4 bases for J; bases not matched to a gene: 3. As DNA, the CDR3 is TGCAGCGTCCCGGACAGGGGCTATGGCTACACCTTC. Residues: CSVPDRGYGYTF.

Only a few counts were recorded for this clonotype. Written as DNA, the CDR3 is TGTGCCAGCAGTTCACCGTCCTACAATGAGCAGTTCTTC. Translation: CASSSPSYNEQFF. V usage is TRBV28 and J usage is TRBJ2-1; D not resolved. CDR3 length equals 13 residues. The ends were cut back, 4 bases at V and 1 base at J, with 5 bases in the middle. Germline loops: CDR1 MDHEN, CDR2 SYDVKM.

This chain joins TRBV18 and TRBJ2-3; D might be TRBD2 (6 bases). The CDR3 loop spans 16 amino acids. V was pared by 1 base and J by 0 bases, with 11 bases between. The germline V gene has CDR1 KGHSH and CDR2 LQKENI. This chain's CDR3 is CASSPRISGSTDTQYF. CDR3 in DNA: TGTGCCAGCTCACCACGGATTAGCGGTAGCACAGATACGCAGTATTTT.

This clonotype was seen only once. The chain joins TRBV19 to TRBJ2-1; TRBD2 agrees at 7 bases. The CDR3 covers 15 residues. Looked up from germline, CDR1 is LNHDA and CDR2 is SQIVND (reference sequence). Trimming at V came to 4 bases and at J to 2 bases, leaving 5 bases not matched to a gene. DNA for the CDR3: TGTGCCAGTAGTACGCGGCTAGCGGCCTACAATGAGCAGTTCTTC. Protein product: CASSTRLAAYNEQFF.

V usage is TRBV29-1 and J usage is TRBJ2-3, with D maybe TRBD2 (6 bases). Per germline, CDR1 SQVTM and CDR2 ANQGSEA. The V end was cut by 5 bases, the J end by 4 bases, with 13 bases between. This CDR3 spans 13 amino acids. In DNA, the CDR3 is TGCAGCGTTAACAGGAGGGTCTCAGATACGCAGTATTTT. It translates to CSVNRRVSDTQYF.

The J gene is TRBJ2-1, the V gene TRBV6-4; D gene ambiguous. Per germline, CDR1 MRHNA and CDR2 SNTAGT. V was trimmed by 2 bases and J by 8 bases, leaving 10 bases between them. CDR3 length: 13 residues. The CDR3, as DNA: TGTGCCAGCAGTGACGTCTATGGCGATGAGCAGTTCTTC. Translation: CASSDVYGDEQFF.

The chain links TRBV10-3 to TRBJ2-1, with 7 bases matching TRBD2. The germline V gene has CDR1 ENHRY and CDR2 SYGVKD. With 0 bases clipped from V and 7 bases from J, the junction kept 9 bases outside the gene matches. This CDR3 contains 16 residues. This CDR3 reads CAISESSGEGKNEQFF. The DNA for the CDR3 is TGTGCCATCAGTGAGTCATCGGGGGAGGGAAAAAATGAGCAGTTCTTC.

The rearrangement joins TRBV7-3 to TRBJ2-3; D not resolved. Trimming removed 0 bases from V and 8 bases from J, with 6 bases in between. The CDR3 extends over 12 amino acids. Germline lookup yields CDR1 SGHTA and CDR2 FQGTGA. For the CDR3, the DNA is TGTGCCAGCAGCTTAACGCGAGGTACGCAGTATTTT. Its protein product is CASSLTRGTQYF.

V gene TRBV29-1 combines with J gene TRBJ2-7, with 8 positions matching TRBD1. The germline CDR1 and CDR2 sequences are SQVTM and ANQGSEA. The CDR3 totals 12 residues. J was trimmed by 2 bases and V by 5 bases; bases with no gene match: 2. Written as DNA, the CDR3 is TGCAGCGTTCGGACAGGGACCTACGAGCAGTACTTC. Amino acids: CSVRTGTYEQYF.

This chain joins TRBV28 and TRBJ1-2; D unresolved. The germline CDR1 and CDR2 sequences are MDHEN and SYDVKM. Trimming cost V 3 bases and J 7 bases, with 9 bases left between them. The CDR3 runs 12 residues. The chain's CDR3 is CASSLMPFGYTF. The CDR3 nucleotides read TGTGCCAGCAGTTTGATGCCGTTTGGCTACACCTTC.

This clonotype occurred many times. The J gene is TRBJ2-1, the V gene TRBV24-1; unclear D gene. The CDR3 runs to 12 residues. Trimming left V 5 bases short and J 5 bases short, with 6 bases between. The germline V gene encodes CDR1 KGHDR and CDR2 SFDVKD. The CDR3 DNA reads TGTGCCACCAGTGGATACAACAATGAGCAGTTCTTC. The encoded protein is CATSGYNNEQFF.

This clonotype came up a few times. The V gene is TRBV20-1, the J gene TRBJ2-5; 12 positions agree with TRBD2. CDR1 is DFQATT, CDR2 SNEGSKA, per germline (reference sequence). V lost 6 bases and J lost 5; bases outside the gene matches: 10. This CDR3 is built from 15 residues. The CDR3 nucleotides are TGCAGTGCGAACGGACTAGCGGGATTTCAGGAGACCCAGTACTTC. Its translation: CSANGLAGFQETQYF.

This clonotype was counted between two and nine times. The V call is TRBV20-1, the J call TRBJ2-1, with D tentatively TRBD2 (6 bases). The length of the CDR3 is 11 residues. Trimming pared 7 bases from V and 3 bases from J, leaving 7 bases between. Per the germline V gene, CDR1 is DFQATT and CDR2 is SNEGSKA (reference sequence). The CDR3 region is CSGTIYNEQFF. CDR3 coding DNA: TGCAGTGGGACTATCTACAATGAGCAGTTCTTC.

This clonotype was counted only a few times. The chain employs TRBV20-1 and TRBJ1-2, with D uncertain. Germline lookup yields CDR1 DFQATT and CDR2 SNEGSKA (reference sequence). The germline V and J ends were trimmed by 0 bases and 4 bases, with 9 bases remaining between them. The CDR3 is made up of 13 amino acids. The CDR3 loop reads CSARDRLSYGYTF. Written as DNA, the CDR3 is TGCAGTGCTAGAGATCGACTGAGCTATGGCTACACCTTC.

J is TRBJ2-1 and V is TRBV15; 7 nucleotides match TRBD2. J gave up 1 base and V 0 bases, and 9 bases lay outside the gene matches. Germline V CDR1 and CDR2: LNHNV, YYDKDF (reference sequence). This CDR3 spans 18 amino acids. CDR3 sequence reads: CATSRDAATSLSYNEQFF. CDR3 in DNA: TGTGCCACCAGCAGAGACGCCGCGACTAGCCTTTCCTACAATGAGCAGTTCTTC.

This chain connects TRBV7-2 to TRBJ2-5, with 7 bases aligning to TRBD2. After removal of 3 bases from V and 3 bases from J, the junction contained 4 bases not matched to a gene. This CDR3 is built from 14 residues. Germline V lookup: CDR1 SGHTA, CDR2 FQGNSA. CDR3 nucleotide sequence: TGTGCCAGCAGCTTCAGGGACTATGAAGAGACCCAGTACTTC. Translating gives CASSFRDYEETQYF. Supplemented by reference TRBV7-2 and TRBJ2-5, the full variable domain reads GAGVSQSPSNKVTEKGKDVELRCDPISGHTALYWYRQSLGQGLEFLIYFQGNSAPDKSGLPSDRFSAERTGGSVSTLTIQRTQQEDSAVYLCASSFRDYEETQYFGPGTRLLVL.

The genes are TRBV7-2 and TRBJ2-7; no clear D gene. Looked up from germline, CDR1 is SGHTA and CDR2 is FQGNSA. The CDR3 loop spans 13 amino acids. Trimming shortened V by 5 bases and J by 2 bases, and 10 bases separated the two germline ends. The CDR3 nucleotides are TGTGCCAGCAGCGCTCGACGGGCCTACGAGCAGTACTTC. Protein product: CASSARRAYEQYF.

The V call is TRBV29-1, the J call TRBJ2-5; no definite D call. From germline, CDR1 is SQVTM and CDR2 ANQGSEA. This CDR3 is 11 amino acids long. V gave up 6 bases and J gave up 2 bases, with 7 bases separating them. In DNA, the CDR3 is TGCAGCGTAAATTTTCAAGAGACCCAGTACTTC. As protein: CSVNFQETQYF.

This rearrangement joins TRBV27 to TRBJ1-2; TRBD1 aligns across 8 bases. Germline trimming cut 6 bases from V and 0 bases from J; bases unmatched to any gene: 15. The V gene's germline CDR1 is MNHEY and CDR2 SMNVEV (reference sequence). This CDR3 has 18 residues. This CDR3 reads CASSPGTGAPLSNYGYTF. The CDR3, as DNA: TGTGCCAGCAGCCCGGGGACAGGCGCGCCATTGTCTAACTATGGCTACACCTTC.

Concerning this clonotype: Germline is not matched at one junction end, which may reflect a read error. The V call is TRBV20-1, the J call TRBJ1-2, with D possibly matching TRBD1 (6 bases). Germline V gene lookup returns CDR1 DFQATT and CDR2 SNEGSKA (reference sequence). The CDR3 consists of 15 residues. The CDR3 is CSARRSPVRGDGCTF. CDR3 nucleotide sequence: TGCAGTGCTAGAAGATCCCCCGTCAGGGGCGATGGCTGCACCTTC.

CDR3 in amino acids: CSARRDSPPNDNEQFF. CDR3 nucleotides: TGCAGTGCTAGACGGGATTCACCTCCGAACGACAATGAGCAGTTCTTC. The V and J genes are TRBV20-1 and TRBJ2-1, with a possible D match to TRBD2 (5 bases). CDR1 is DFQATT and CDR2 is SNEGSKA in the germline V gene (reference sequence). Trimming pared 2 bases from V and 5 bases from J, leaving 19 bases between. The CDR3 length is 16 residues.